This T cell receptor (beta chain) was captured in a study of T cell responses to AZD1222 COVID-19 vaccine. The repertoire was sequenced with immunoSEQ multiplex PCR; TCRdb's copy has only in-frame clones and lacks some. The sample shows around 66,000 clones, roughly nine tenths of them seen only once. The study, taken as a whole, reports: Among AZD1222 vaccinees, only 5 to 7 were seropositive at baseline. Donors in the cohort were predominantly white British and more often female, and clonal diversity was possibly underestimated.

Germline CDR1 reads SGHNT; CDR2 reads YENEEA. This CDR3 has 16 amino acids. The V end was cut by 5 bases, the J end by 3 bases, with 16 bases between. For this clone: Its antigen is as yet unknown.

Source: peripheral blood, taken on day 0 of AZD1222 vaccination. This clonotype originated in an adult in good health. This chain connects TRBV11-3 to TRBJ2-2; a possible D gene is TRBD2 (5 bases). The CDR3 here is CASSDSGGLYTGELFF. In DNA, the CDR3 is TGTGCCAGCAGCGACTCGGGCGGGCTTTACACCGGGGAGCTGTTTTTT.